This entry describes one T cell receptor (beta chain). Its antigen is undetermined. The entry originates in a study of cytomegalovirus exposure and HLA in healthy donors. Study-wide results and caveats: Relative to equally common others, HLA-associated TCR beta chains showed greater clonal expansion in a later analysis. Reports state that TCR beta sequences accurately predicted most subjects' HLA-A and HLA-B alleles.

This CDR3 spans 15 amino acids. The V gene lost 3 bases and the J gene lost 3 bases, with 12 bases spanning the gap. Germline values: CDR1 MNHEY, CDR2 SVGAGI. PCR amplification relied on 60 Vbeta primers (plus 13 Jbeta primers). In the authors' methods: As a later analysis found, there were 82 million or so unique TCR beta chains, of which roughly 11 million were shared. Data came from immunoSEQ multiplex PCR; TCRdb stores just in-frame clones and leaves some out. For V, J and clone size, that table is used; D and trimming come from the DNA. In the table there are some 200,000 clones, approximately 78% of which are singletons.

The origin of this receptor is a woman aged 18-29 years in good health and CMV-seronegative. The specimen sequenced was PBMCs. The chain combines TRBV6-5 with TRBJ1-3, with a weak D call TRBD1 (5 bases). CDR3 in amino acids: CASSYTGVNGNTIYF. As DNA, the CDR3 is TGTGCCAGCAGTTATACAGGAGTCAATGGAAACACCATATATTTT.